The rows below give T cell receptor beta chains drawn from one sample of a study of blood T cell repertoires in COVID-19. Generated by immunoSEQ multiplex PCR, the TCRdb table keeps only in-frame clones and is missing some. The data contain roughly 150,000 clones, 70% to 90% of them singletons. Material: peripheral blood. The receptor set was obtained from a human donor in a cohort sampled during active COVID-19. CDR3s include the opening cysteine and the closing phenylalanine or tryptophan. The D gene is left open where the match is weak. Clone size is given for some rows only: seen once, a few or many times, or a class if the clone is expanded.

D gene | CDR3 length | J gene | V gene | clone size | CDR3 protein | CDR3 DNA
TRBD1 | 15 | TRBJ2-1 | TRBV5-1 | - | CASSYGTEGDNEQFF | TGCGCCAGCAGCTACGGGACAGAAGGAGACAATGAGCAGTTCTTC
- | 17 | TRBJ2-3 | TRBV12-2 | - | CASRFNPRRQSTDTQYF | TGTGCAAGTCGCTTCAATCCCCGCAGGCAAAGCACAGATACGCAGTATTTT
TRBD1 | 13 | TRBJ1-2 | TRBV12-3/TRBV12-4 | - | CASSFGDRMGYTF | TGTGCCAGCAGTTTTGGGGACAGGATGGGCTACACCTTC
- | 13 | TRBJ1-5 | TRBV24-1 | - | CATRGTENQPQHF | TGTGCCACCCGGGGGACGGAAAATCAGCCCCAGCATTTT
- | 13 | TRBJ1-1 | TRBV5-6 | - | CASRLGGNTEAFF | TGTGCCAGCAGACTAGGGGGGAACACTGAAGCTTTCTTT
TRBD1 | 15 | TRBJ1-2 | TRBV5-1 | - | CASRYGGQGDYGYTF | TGCGCCAGCAGATACGGAGGACAGGGCGACTATGGCTACACCTTC
- | 16 | TRBJ1-6 | TRBV28 | - | CASSPHSRGVRSPLHF | TGTGCCAGCAGTCCCCATAGTCGCGGGGTACGCTCACCCCTCCACTTT
TRBD2 | 17 | TRBJ2-7 | TRBV5-8 | few | CASSPVGRAGKGYEQYF | TGTGCCAGCAGCCCTGTGGGGCGAGCGGGGAAAGGGTACGAGCAGTACTTC
TRBD2 | 21 | TRBJ2-7 | TRBV27 | - | CASSLSGPLWALAGNGYEQYF | TGTGCCAGCAGTTTATCGGGGCCTCTGTGGGCACTAGCGGGAAACGGTTACGAGCAGTACTTC
- | 16 | TRBJ2-2 | TRBV28 | - | CASSPTGALNTGELFF | TGTGCCAGCAGTCCGACAGGCGCCCTCAACACCGGGGAGCTGTTTTTT
TRBD1 | 14 | TRBJ1-1 | TRBV28 | - | CASSPRGLNLEAFF | TGTGCCAGCAGTCCTAGGGGGCTTAATCTTGAAGCTTTCTTT
TRBD1 | 14 | TRBJ2-7 | TRBV7-8 | - | CASTLGQEIYEQYF | TGTGCCAGCACCCTCGGACAGGAGATCTACGAGCAGTACTTC
TRBD1 | 13 | TRBJ2-2 | TRBV30 | - | CARKRGRTGELFF | TGTGCTCGAAAAAGGGGGCGCACCGGGGAGCTGTTTTTT
- | 14 | TRBJ1-5 | TRBV28 | once | CASSSPRGERPQHF | TGTGCCAGCAGTTCACCCCGGGGAGAACGGCCCCAGCATTTT
TRBD1 | 14 | TRBJ2-1 | TRBV13 | once | CASSSGQNYNEQFF | TGTGCCAGCAGCTCGGGACAGAATTACAATGAGCAGTTCTTC
- | 14 | TRBJ2-7 | TRBV30 | - | CAWSPGLDSYEQYF | TGTGCCTGGAGTCCGGGACTTGATTCCTACGAGCAGTACTTC
- | 13 | TRBJ2-7 | TRBV6-5 | once | CASSYSQSYEQYF | TGTGCCAGCAGTTACTCGCAGTCCTACGAGCAGTACTTC
- | 19 | TRBJ2-7 | TRBV5-1 | - | CASSRRDRGSGLAGSGQYF | TGCGCCAGCAGCCGTCGGGACAGGGGGTCCGGACTAGCGGGGTCCGGGCAGTACTTC
TRBD1 | 15 | TRBJ1-2 | TRBV6-6 | - | CASRNPGQGDYGYTF | TGTGCCAGCAGAAATCCGGGACAGGGGGACTATGGCTACACCTTC
TRBD1 | 17 | TRBJ2-2 | TRBV18 | - | CASSPRLGQGITGELFF | TGTGCCAGCTCACCACGGCTTGGACAGGGTATTACCGGGGAGCTGTTTTTT
- | 12 | TRBJ2-7 | TRBV30 | - | CAWSFFIDEQYF | TGTGCCTGGAGTTTCTTTATCGACGAGCAGTACTTC
- | 16 | TRBJ2-2 | TRBV9 | - | CASSVQGGANTGELFF | TGTGCCAGCAGCGTACAGGGAGGCGCGAACACCGGGGAGCTGTTTTTT
- | 14 | TRBJ1-2 | TRBV28 | - | CASSSQGGNYGYTF | TGTGCCAGCAGTTCCCAAGGGGGAAACTATGGCTACACCTTC
- | 13 | TRBJ2-3 | TRBV7-6 | - | CASSPQGTDTQYF | TGTGCCAGCAGCCCCCAGGGCACAGATACGCAGTATTTT
TRBD2 | 17 | TRBJ2-3 | TRBV5-1 | - | CASSLVPRAGGADTQYF | TGCGCCAGCAGCTTGGTACCCAGAGCGGGGGGCGCAGATACGCAGTATTTT
TRBD2 | 15 | TRBJ2-3 | TRBV11-2 | - | CASSLVGLAGDTQYF | TGTGCCAGCAGCTTAGTGGGACTAGCGGGGGATACGCAGTATTTT
TRBD1 | 15 | TRBJ2-1 | TRBV10-1 | - | CASSESGTGNNEQFF | TGCGCCAGCAGTGAGTCCGGGACAGGGAACAATGAGCAGTTCTTC
TRBD2 | 17 | TRBJ2-7 | TRBV3-1/TRBV3-2 | - | CASSQGRFRREGNEQYF | TGTGCCAGCAGCCAAGGTCGATTTCGGCGGGAGGGGAACGAGCAGTACTTC
- | 14 | TRBJ1-2 | TRBV11-2 | - | CASSPGGGELGYTF | TGTGCCAGCAGCCCCGGCGGGGGCGAGCTTGGCTACACCTTC
TRBD1 | 15 | TRBJ1-2 | TRBV6-5 | - | CASSPGTDPNYGYTF | TGTGCCAGCAGTCCTGGGACAGACCCTAACTATGGCTACACCTTC
TRBD2 | 16 | TRBJ2-3 | TRBV18 | - | CASSPTSGGAADTQYF | TGTGCCAGCTCACCCACTAGCGGGGGGGCGGCAGATACGCAGTATTTT
TRBD1 | 14 | TRBJ1-2 | TRBV9 | - | CASSVNPWDSIYTF | TGTGCCAGCAGCGTCAATCCCTGGGACAGCATCTACACCTTC
TRBD2 | 16 | TRBJ2-5 | TRBV4-2 | - | CAGSQDGLAGGETQYF | TGTGCCGGCAGCCAAGATGGGCTAGCGGGGGGAGAGACCCAGTACTTC
TRBD2 | 15 | TRBJ2-5 | TRBV9 | once | CASSVGLAAQETQYF | TGTGCCAGCAGCGTAGGTCTAGCGGCCCAAGAGACCCAGTACTTC
TRBD1 | 14 | TRBJ2-5 | TRBV2 | - | CASRHQGQQETQYF | TGTGCCAGCAGACACCAGGGACAGCAAGAGACCCAGTACTTC
- | 14 | TRBJ1-2 | TRBV19 | - | CASSILGENYGYTF | TGTGCCAGTAGTATACTAGGAGAAAACTATGGCTACACCTTC
- | 16 | TRBJ1-3 | TRBV5-6 | - | CASSVYRASSGNTIYF | TGTGCCAGCAGCGTGTACAGGGCCAGCTCTGGAAACACCATATATTTT
- | 17 | TRBJ1-6 | TRBV28 | - | CASSSSSPSSYNSPLHF | TGTGCCAGCAGTTCCTCCTCGCCTAGCTCCTATAATTCACCCCTCCACTTT
TRBD1 | 16 | TRBJ1-2 | TRBV6-5 | once | CASSYSDRGTLYGYTF | TGTGCCAGCAGTTACTCAGACAGGGGGACTTTGTATGGCTACACCTTC
TRBD1 | 17 | TRBJ2-5 | TRBV4-1 | - | CASSHYGAGQVGETQYF | TGCGCCAGCAGCCATTATGGCGCGGGACAGGTGGGGGAGACCCAGTACTTC
TRBD1 | 14 | TRBJ1-1 | TRBV27 | - | CASSLTGLNTEAFF | TGTGCCAGCAGTCTGACAGGGTTGAACACTGAAGCTTTCTTT
- | 14 | TRBJ2-3 | TRBV5-6 | - | CASSLGGLGNTQYF | TGTGCCAGCAGCTTAGGGGGATTGGGGAATACGCAGTATTTT
TRBD1 | 15 | TRBJ2-4 | TRBV27 | - | CASSLRQGLVDIQYF | TGTGCCAGCAGTCTACGACAGGGGCTAGTGGACATTCAGTACTTC
TRBD1 | 17 | TRBJ1-5 | TRBV24-1 | - | CATSPGQGALSNQPQHF | TGTGCCACCAGTCCGGGACAGGGGGCCCTAAGCAATCAGCCCCAGCATTTT
TRBD1 | 16 | TRBJ2-7 | TRBV11-2 | - | CASSYTTGTGAYEQYF | TGTGCCAGCAGCTACACTACCGGGACAGGGGCCTACGAGCAGTACTTC
TRBD2 | 17 | TRBJ2-1 | TRBV27 | - | CASSLTFASGGYNEQFF | TGTGCCAGCAGTTTAACCTTTGCTAGCGGGGGTTACAATGAGCAGTTCTTC
TRBD1 | 17 | TRBJ1-6 | TRBV3-1/TRBV3-2 | few | CASSQGTGVYYNSPLHF | TGTGCCAGCAGCCAAGGGACAGGGGTATACTATAATTCACCCCTCCACTTT
- | 11 | TRBJ1-1 | TRBV27 | - | CASSGGNEAFF | TGTGCCAGCAGTGGAGGGAATGAGGCTTTCTTT
TRBD1 | 15 | TRBJ2-5 | TRBV9 | - | CASSVAQGIQETQYF | TGTGCCAGCAGCGTAGCACAGGGGATACAAGAGACCCAGTACTTC
- | 15 | TRBJ1-1 | TRBV28 | - | CASSSPGQPNTEAFF | TGTGCCAGCAGTTCCCCGGGACAACCGAACACTGAAGCTTTCTTT
TRBD1 | 16 | TRBJ1-6 | TRBV5-4 | - | CASSFGGTGANSPLHF | TGTGCCAGCAGCTTTGGGGGAACAGGGGCGAATTCACCCCTCCACTTT
- | 14 | TRBJ2-7 | TRBV18 | - | CASSHGQKGYEQYF | TGTGCCAGCTCACATGGACAGAAAGGCTACGAGCAGTACTTC
- | 14 | TRBJ2-7 | TRBV5-1 | - | CASSLDRVPYEQYF | TGCGCCAGCAGCTTGGACCGGGTCCCCTACGAGCAGTACTTC
- | 14 | TRBJ1-2 | TRBV3-1/TRBV3-2 | - | CASSDSISNYGYTF | TGTGCCAGCAGTGACAGCATATCAAACTATGGCTACACCTTC
- | 11 | TRBJ2-7 | TRBV29-1 | - | CSVREAYEQYF | TGCAGCGTTAGGGAGGCTTACGAGCAGTACTTC
TRBD1 | 14 | TRBJ2-5 | TRBV2 | - | CALCQVQGKETQYF | TGTGCCCTCTGCCAGGTACAGGGGAAAGAGACCCAGTACTTC
- | 11 | TRBJ1-1 | TRBV19 | once | CASSITSEAFF | TGTGCCAGTAGTATTACTTCTGAAGCTTTCTTT
TRBD1 | 15 | TRBJ2-1 | TRBV7-6 | - | CASSLPRTGVGEQFF | TGTGCCAGCAGCCTGCCGAGGACAGGGGTCGGTGAGCAGTTCTTC